This TCR beta chain was observed in a study of Graves' ophthalmopathy and Graves' hyperthyroidism. This clonotype has only a few counts. CDR3 regions of TCR beta were amplified from RNA transcripts. Following a first-round RT-PCR that used HTBI primers, a second-round multiplex PCR was carried out. TCRdb itself ran the multiplex PCR reads through MiXCR, one entry per CDR3 protein. The sample contains 740,000 or so distinct CDR3 sequences, 40% of which appear only once. This clonotype was sampled from an adult man with Graves' ophthalmopathy. Sequences were obtained from peripheral blood.

CDR3 nucleotide sequence: TGTGCCAGCAAGCTGGGTCAGGGAAGGGAAGCTTTCTTT. This translates into CASKLGQGREAFF. V is TRBV12-3 or TRBV12-4 and J is TRBJ1-1, with D possibly TRBD1 on 5 matching bases. Trimming shortened V by 7 bases and J by 8 bases, and 17 bases separated the two germline ends. The CDR3 extends over 13 amino acids.